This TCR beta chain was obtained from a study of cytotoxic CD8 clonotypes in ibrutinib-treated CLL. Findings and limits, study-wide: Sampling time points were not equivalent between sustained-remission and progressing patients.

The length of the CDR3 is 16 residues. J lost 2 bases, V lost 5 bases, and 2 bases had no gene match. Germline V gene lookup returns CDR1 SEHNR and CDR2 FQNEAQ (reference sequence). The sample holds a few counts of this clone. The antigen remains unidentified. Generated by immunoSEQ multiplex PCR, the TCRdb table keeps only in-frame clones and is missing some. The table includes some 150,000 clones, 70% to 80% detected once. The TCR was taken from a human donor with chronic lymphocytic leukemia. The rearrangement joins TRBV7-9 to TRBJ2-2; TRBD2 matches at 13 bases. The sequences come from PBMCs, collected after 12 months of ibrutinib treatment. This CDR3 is CASSVGLAGNTGELFF. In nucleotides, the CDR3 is TGTGCCAGCAGCGTGGGACTAGCGGGAAACACCGGGGAGCTGTTTTTT.